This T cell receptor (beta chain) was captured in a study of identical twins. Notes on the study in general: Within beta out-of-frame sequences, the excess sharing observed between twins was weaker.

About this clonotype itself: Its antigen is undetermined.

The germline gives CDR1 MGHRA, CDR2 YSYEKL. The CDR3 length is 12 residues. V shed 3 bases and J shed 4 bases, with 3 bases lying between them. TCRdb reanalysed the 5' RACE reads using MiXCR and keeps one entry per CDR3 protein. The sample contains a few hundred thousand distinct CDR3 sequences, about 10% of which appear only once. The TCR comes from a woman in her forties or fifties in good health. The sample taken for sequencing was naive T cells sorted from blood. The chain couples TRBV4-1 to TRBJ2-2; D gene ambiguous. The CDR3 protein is CASSHTTGELFF. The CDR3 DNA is TGCGCCAGCAGCCACACCACCGGGGAGCTGTTTTTT.